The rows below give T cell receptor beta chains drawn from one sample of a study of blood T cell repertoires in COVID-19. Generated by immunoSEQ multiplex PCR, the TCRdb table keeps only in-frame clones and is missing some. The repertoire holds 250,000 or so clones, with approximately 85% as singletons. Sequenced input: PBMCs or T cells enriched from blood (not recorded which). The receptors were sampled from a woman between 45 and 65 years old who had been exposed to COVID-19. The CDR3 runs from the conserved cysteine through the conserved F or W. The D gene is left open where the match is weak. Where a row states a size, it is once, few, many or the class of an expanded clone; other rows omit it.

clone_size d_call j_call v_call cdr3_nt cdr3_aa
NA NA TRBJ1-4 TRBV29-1 TGCAGCGTTGAGGTTCCCGACAGCGTTAATGAAAAACTGTTTTTT CSVEVPDSVNEKLFF
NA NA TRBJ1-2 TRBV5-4 TGTGCCAGCAGCTTGAGCCACGGAGGGTATGGCTACACCTTC CASSLSHGGYGYTF
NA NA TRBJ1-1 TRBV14 TGTGCCAGCAGCCGCTACCGACAGAGTACTATGAACACTGAAGCTTTCTTT CASSRYRQSTMNTEAFF
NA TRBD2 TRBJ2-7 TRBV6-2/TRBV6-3 TGTGCCAGCAGTTATACTAGCGGGGGCTCCTACGAGCAGTACTTC CASSYTSGGSYEQYF
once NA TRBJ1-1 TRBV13 TGTGCCAGCAGCTTTCTACAGGGTAACACTGAAGCTTTCTTT CASSFLQGNTEAFF
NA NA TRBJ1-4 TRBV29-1 TGCAGCGCCGGAGAGGGGAGGTCGAAACTGTTTTTT CSAGEGRSKLFF
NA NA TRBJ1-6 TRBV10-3 TGTGCCACTCGAAGTAGGGACAACAATTCACCCCTCCACTTT CATRSRDNNSPLHF
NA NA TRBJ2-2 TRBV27 TGTGCCGTACTCGTCTCGAACACCGGGGAGCTGTTTTTT CAVLVSNTGELFF
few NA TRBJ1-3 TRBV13 TGTGCCAGCAGGCGGCAGGGAGGCGGAAACACCATATATTTT CASRRQGGGNTIYF
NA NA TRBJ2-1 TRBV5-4 TGTGCATCCGCCAGTACCTACAATGAGCAGTTCTTC CASASTYNEQFF
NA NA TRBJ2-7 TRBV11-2 TGTGCCAGCAGCTTCCCGGGACTTTTGTACGAGCAGTACTTC CASSFPGLLYEQYF
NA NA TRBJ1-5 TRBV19 TGTGCCAGCCAGTGGCAGGGACAGCCCCAGCATTTT CASQWQGQPQHF
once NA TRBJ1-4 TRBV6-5 TGTGCCAGCAGTAAACAGGGCAGTGATGAAAAACTGTTTTTT CASSKQGSDEKLFF
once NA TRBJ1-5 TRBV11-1 TGTGCCAGCAGCTTAAACGGGGGAAGTCAGCCCCAGCATTTT CASSLNGGSQPQHF
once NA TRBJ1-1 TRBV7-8 TGTGCCAGCACCCTAGGTGGGGGGTACACTGAAGCTTTCTTT CASTLGGGYTEAFF
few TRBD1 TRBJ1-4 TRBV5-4 TGTGCCAGCAGCTCCCCAACGACAGGGGGGGTTGGGGTGGAAAAACTGTTTTTT CASSSPTTGGVGVEKLFF
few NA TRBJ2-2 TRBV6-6 TGTGCCAGCACCCCGTCAGACAGATACACCGGGGAGCTGTTTTTT CASTPSDRYTGELFF
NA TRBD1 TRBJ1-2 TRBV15 TGTGCCACCAGCAGAGATCTTGGTGGACAGGGGGCTGGTGGCTACACCTTC CATSRDLGGQGAGGYTF
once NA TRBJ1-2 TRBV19 TGTGCCAGTGCTAACCCTGGAGGCGGCTACACCTTC CASANPGGGYTF
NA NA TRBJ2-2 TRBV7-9 TGTGCCAGCCAACCAACCGGCCTAGGGGTCGGGGAGCTGTTTTTT CASQPTGLGVGELFF
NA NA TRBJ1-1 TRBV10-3 TGTGCCATCAGGTTGGGACAGAACACTGAAGCTTTCTTT CAIRLGQNTEAFF
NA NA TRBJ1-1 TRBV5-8 TGTGCCAGCAGCTTGAGATTTGGGGGCAGGGGCACTGAAGCTTTCTTT CASSLRFGGRGTEAFF
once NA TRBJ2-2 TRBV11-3 TGTGCCAGCAGCTTAGCGACAGCCGGGGAGCTGTTTTTT CASSLATAGELFF
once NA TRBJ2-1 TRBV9 TGTGCCAGCGCTAGGAGCAGATTAAACAATGAGCAGTTCTTC CASARSRLNNEQFF
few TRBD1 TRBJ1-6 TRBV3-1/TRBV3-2 TGTGCCAGCAGCCAAGGACAGGGAAGGGGTTCACCCCTCCACTTT CASSQGQGRGSPLHF
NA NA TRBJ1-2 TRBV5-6 TGTGCCAGCAGCTTATCAGGGATGGGGAACTATGGCTACACCTTC CASSLSGMGNYGYTF
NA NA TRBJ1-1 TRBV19 TGTGCCAGTAGTGCTCGGGTACTAGCGGGGAACACTGAAGCTTTCTTT CASSARVLAGNTEAFF
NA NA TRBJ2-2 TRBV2 TGTGCCAGCAACCCCGCCCGGTCCGACACCGGGGAGCTGTTTTTT CASNPARSDTGELFF
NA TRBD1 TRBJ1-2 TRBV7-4 TGTGCCAGCAGCTCGCCGGACAGGTCTAACTATGGCTACACCTTC CASSSPDRSNYGYTF
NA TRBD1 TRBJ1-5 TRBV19 TGTGCCAGTAGTATCGGCAGGGGGGATCAGCCCCAGCATTTT CASSIGRGDQPQHF
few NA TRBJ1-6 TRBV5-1 TGCGCCAGCAGCTTGGCCCAGGGAGGAGGACATAATTCACCCCTCCACTTT CASSLAQGGGHNSPLHF
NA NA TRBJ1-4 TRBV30 TGTGCCTGGAGTGAGGGGCGGGGGGCCAAAAGTGAAAAACTGTTTTTT CAWSEGRGAKSEKLFF
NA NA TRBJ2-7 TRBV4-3 TGCGCCAGCAGCCACACGGTCGGTTCCTACGAGCAGTACTTC CASSHTVGSYEQYF
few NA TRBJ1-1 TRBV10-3 TGTGCCGTGGACTCCGGAGAGAGCACTGAAGCTTTCTTT CAVDSGESTEAFF